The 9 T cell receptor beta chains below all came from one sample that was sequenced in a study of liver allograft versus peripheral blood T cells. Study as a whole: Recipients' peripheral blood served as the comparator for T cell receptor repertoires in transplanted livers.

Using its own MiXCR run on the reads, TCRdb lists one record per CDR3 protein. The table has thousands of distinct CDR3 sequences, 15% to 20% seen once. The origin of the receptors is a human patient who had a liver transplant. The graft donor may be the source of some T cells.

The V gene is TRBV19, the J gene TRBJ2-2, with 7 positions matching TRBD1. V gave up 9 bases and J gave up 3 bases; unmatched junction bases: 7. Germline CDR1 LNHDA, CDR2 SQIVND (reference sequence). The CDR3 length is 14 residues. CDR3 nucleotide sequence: TGTGCCAGCAGCCCTACAGGGGACACCGGGGAGCTGTTTTTT. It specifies CASSPTGDTGELFF.

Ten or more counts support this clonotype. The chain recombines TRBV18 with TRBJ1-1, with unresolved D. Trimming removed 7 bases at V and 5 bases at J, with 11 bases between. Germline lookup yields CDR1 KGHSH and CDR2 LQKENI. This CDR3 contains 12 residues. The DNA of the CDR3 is TGTGCCAGCTTCCTGCCGGGGACTGAAGCTTTCTTT. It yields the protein CASFLPGTEAFF.

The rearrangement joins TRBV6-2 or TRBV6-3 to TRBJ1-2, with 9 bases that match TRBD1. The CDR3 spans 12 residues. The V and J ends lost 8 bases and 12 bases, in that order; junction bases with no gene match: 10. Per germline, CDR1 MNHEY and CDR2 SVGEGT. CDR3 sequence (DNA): TGTGCCAGCGGTGCCGGGACAGGGACTAACACCTTC. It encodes CASGAGTGTNTF.

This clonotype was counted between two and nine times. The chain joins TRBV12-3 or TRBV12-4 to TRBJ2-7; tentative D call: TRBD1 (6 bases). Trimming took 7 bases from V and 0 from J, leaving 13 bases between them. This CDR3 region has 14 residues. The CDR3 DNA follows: TGTGCCAGCACTCTCGGGACAACCTCCTACGAGCAGTACTTC. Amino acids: CASTLGTTSYEQYF.

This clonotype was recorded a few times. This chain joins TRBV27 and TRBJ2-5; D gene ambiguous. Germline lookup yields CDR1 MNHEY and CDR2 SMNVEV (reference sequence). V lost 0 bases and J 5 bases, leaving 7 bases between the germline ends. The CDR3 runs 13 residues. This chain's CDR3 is CASSLSLVETQYF. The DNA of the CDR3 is TGTGCCAGCAGTTTATCTCTGGTGGAGACCCAGTACTTC.

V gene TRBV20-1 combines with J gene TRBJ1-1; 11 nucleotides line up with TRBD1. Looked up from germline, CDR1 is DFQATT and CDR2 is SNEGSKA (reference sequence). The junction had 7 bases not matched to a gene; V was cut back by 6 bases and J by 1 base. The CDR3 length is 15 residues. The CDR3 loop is CSAAGQGARNTEAFF. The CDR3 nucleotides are TGCAGTGCAGCAGGACAGGGGGCGAGGAACACTGAAGCTTTCTTT.

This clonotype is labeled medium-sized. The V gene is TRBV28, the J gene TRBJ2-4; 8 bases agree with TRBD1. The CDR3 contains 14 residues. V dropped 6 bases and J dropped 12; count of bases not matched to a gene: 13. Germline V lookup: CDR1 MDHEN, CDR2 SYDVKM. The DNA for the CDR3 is TGTGCCAGCAGGGGGACAGGTCGAAAACTGACTCAGTACTTC. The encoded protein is CASRGTGRKLTQYF.

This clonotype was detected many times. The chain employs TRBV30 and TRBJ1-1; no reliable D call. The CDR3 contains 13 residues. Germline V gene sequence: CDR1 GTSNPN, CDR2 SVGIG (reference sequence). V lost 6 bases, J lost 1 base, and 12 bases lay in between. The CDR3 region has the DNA TGTGCCTGTCCACACGTTCAGAACACTGAAGCTTTCTTT. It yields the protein CACPHVQNTEAFF.

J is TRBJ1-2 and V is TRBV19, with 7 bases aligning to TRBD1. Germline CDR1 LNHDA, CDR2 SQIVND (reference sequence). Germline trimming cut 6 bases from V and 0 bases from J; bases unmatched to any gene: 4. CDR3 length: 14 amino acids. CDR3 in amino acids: CASRLGQTNYGYTF. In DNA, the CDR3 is TGTGCCAGTAGGTTGGGACAGACTAACTATGGCTACACCTTC.